Below, 17 T cell receptor beta chains from the same sample are listed, as sequenced in a study of Ad26.COV2.S vaccination and SARS-CoV-2 variants. Described treatment: over 15 received Ad26.COV2.S at low or high dose, single or two shots; five or six received placebo; per-sample allocation not given. The samples date from day 63 after the first vaccine or placebo injection. TCRdb's table, derived via immunoSEQ multiplex PCR, lists solely in-frame clones and lacks some. This table has roughly 410,000 clones, about four fifths appearing once. Specimen: peripheral blood, collected in a trial of Ad26.COV2.S vaccine versus placebo. The origin of the receptors is a person aged 18-60 years who received the Ad26.COV2.S COVID-19 vaccine or a placebo.

V gene TRBV15 combines with J gene TRBJ2-3, with a possible D match to TRBD2 (7 bases). Trimming removed 0 bases at V and 0 bases at J, with 16 bases between. This CDR3 has 18 amino acids. Germline V gene sequence: CDR1 LNHNV, CDR2 YYDKDF (reference sequence). This CDR3 is CATSREPGGPGSTDTQYF. CDR3 nucleotides: TGTGCCACCAGCAGAGAACCGGGGGGCCCGGGAAGCACAGATACGCAGTATTTT.

The V gene is TRBV7-2, the J gene TRBJ1-5; D perhaps matches TRBD1 (5 bases). V was shortened by 2 bases and J by 3 bases, with 11 bases between the two germline ends. Germline V lookup: CDR1 SGHTA, CDR2 FQGNSA. The CDR3 runs to 15 residues. CDR3 sequence: CASSLSGRDNQPQHF. Here the CDR3 DNA reads TGTGCCAGCAGCTTATCGGGACGGGACAATCAGCCCCAGCATTTT. Supplemented by reference TRBV7-2 and TRBJ1-5, the full variable domain reads GAGVSQSPSNKVTEKGKDVELRCDPISGHTALYWYRQSLGQGLEFLIYFQGNSAPDKSGLPSDRFSAERTGGSVSTLTIQRTQQEDSAVYLCASSLSGRDNQPQHFGDGTRLSIL.

The chain employs TRBV7-2 and TRBJ2-3; TRBD2 aligns across 10 bases. The CDR3 length is 16 residues. The V gene end was trimmed by 6 bases and the J gene end by 5 bases; junction bases not matched to a gene: 11. The V gene's germline CDR1 is SGHTA and CDR2 FQGNSA. The DNA of the CDR3 is TGTGCCAGCAGTCTGGGCCTAGCGGGGGCGGGAGATACGCAGTATTTT. The encoded protein is CASSLGLAGAGDTQYF.

This chain links TRBV6-5 with TRBJ2-7; 9 nucleotides align to TRBD2. V gave up 6 bases and J gave up 4 bases; unmatched junction bases: 1. The CDR3 totals 12 residues. CDR1 MNHEY and CDR2 SVGAGI come from the germline V gene. CDR3: CASRGLAYEQYF. The CDR3 DNA sequence: TGTGCCAGCAGAGGACTAGCGTACGAGCAGTACTTC.

As for this clone: Other DNA variants within this sample encode the same CDR3. The chain combines TRBV2 with TRBJ2-7, with unresolved D. This CDR3 spans 11 amino acids. Germline loops: CDR1 SNHLY, CDR2 FYNNEI. Trimming took 6 bases from V and 4 from J, leaving 7 bases between them. The CDR3 reads CASRDSYEQYF. DNA of the CDR3: TGTGCCAGCAGAGACTCATACGAGCAGTACTTC.

The rearrangement joins TRBV7-9 to TRBJ1-1; D is unresolved. The CDR3 loop spans 13 amino acids. Germline values: CDR1 SEHNR, CDR2 FQNEAQ (reference sequence). Deletions cut 5 bases from V and 8 bases from J, with 15 bases between. CDR3 bases: TGTGCCAGCAGCCTCCCGGGTAATAACGAAGCTTTCTTT. Translation gives CASSLPGNNEAFF.

As to this clone: Other DNA sequences of this sample code for an identical CDR3. The chain couples TRBV5-1 to TRBJ1-5; perhaps TRBD1 as D (5 bases). Germline CDR1 reads SGHRS; CDR2 reads YFSETQ. With 4 bases removed from V and 7 bases from J, the gap between germline ends came to 12 bases. The CDR3 totals 13 residues. The DNA for the CDR3 is TGCGCCAGCAGCCGGGACGTTGGGCAGCCCCAGCATTTT. Its translation is CASSRDVGQPQHF.

The chain couples TRBV3-1 (or the pseudogene TRBV3-2) to TRBJ1-4, with D possibly matching TRBD1 (6 bases). Germline CDR1 LGHDT, CDR2 YNNKEL (reference sequence). The V gene lost 1 base and the J gene lost 8 bases, with 14 bases spanning the gap. This CDR3 spans 15 amino acids. The CDR3 DNA reads as TGTGCCAGCAGCCAAGGTCTGAACCAGGGGGAAAAACTGTTTTTT. Its translation: CASSQGLNQGEKLFF.

Concerning this clone: This sample includes further DNA sequences coding for the same CDR3. The V and J genes are TRBV7-9 and TRBJ1-1, with TRBD1 as a possible D gene (6 bases). Germline V gene data show CDR1 as SEHNR and CDR2 as FQNEAQ (reference sequence). This CDR3 is 13 amino acids long. The germline V and J ends were trimmed by 2 bases and 5 bases, with 9 bases remaining between them. The CDR3 DNA follows: TGTGCCAGCAGCTTAATAGGGGGGACTGAAGCTTTCTTT. The encoded protein is CASSLIGGTEAFF.

This clone was detected once. This sequence joins TRBV11-2 and TRBJ2-3; the D gene is possibly TRBD1 (5 bases). Looked up from germline, CDR1 is SGHAT and CDR2 is FQNNGV. This CDR3 region has 15 residues. The V gene lost 3 bases and the J gene lost 0 bases, with 10 bases spanning the gap. The CDR3 DNA sequence: TGTGCCAGCAGCTTCTGGGGCTACAGCACAGATACGCAGTATTTT. The encoded protein is CASSFWGYSTDTQYF.

The chain employs TRBV4-2 and TRBJ1-1, with unresolved D. Trimming took 0 bases from V and 1 from J, leaving 12 bases between them. Germline assignment: CDR1 LGHNA and CDR2 YNFKEQ. The CDR3 extends over 16 amino acids. The CDR3 DNA reads TGTGCCAGCAGCCAAGATAGCAGGAGTTGGAACACTGAAGCTTTCTTT. It is translated as CASSQDSRSWNTEAFF.

This chain joins TRBV7-2 and TRBJ1-1; 8 positions agree with TRBD1. The ends lost 2 bases at V and 5 bases at J; junction bases unmatched: 4. From germline, CDR1 is SGHTA and CDR2 FQGNSA. The CDR3 consists of 14 residues. The chain's CDR3 is CASSLNRGDTEAFF. The CDR3 DNA is TGTGCCAGCAGCTTAAACAGGGGGGATACTGAAGCTTTCTTT.

The chain links TRBV2 to TRBJ2-3; perhaps TRBD1 as D (5 bases). Germline assignment: CDR1 SNHLY and CDR2 FYNNEI. The CDR3 totals 14 residues. V lost 4 bases and J 2 bases, leaving 10 bases between the germline ends. For the CDR3, the DNA is TGTGCCAGCAGTGCGGCAGGGCCCACAGATACGCAGTATTTT. It codes for CASSAAGPTDTQYF.

The rearrangement uses TRBV19 and TRBJ1-2; the match to TRBD1 covers 9 bases. The germline CDR1 and CDR2 sequences are LNHDA and SQIVND (reference sequence). The CDR3 loop spans 15 amino acids. The ends lost 7 bases at V and 6 bases at J; junction bases unmatched: 12. The CDR3 bases are TGTGCCAGTATCACCCGACAGGGGGTCCTGGATGGCTACACCTTC. Residues: CASITRQGVLDGYTF.

The chain is built from TRBV6-5 and TRBJ1-5; unclear D gene. V lost 6 bases and J 1 base, leaving 10 bases between the germline ends. The CDR3 totals 14 residues. Germline V gene lookup returns CDR1 MNHEY and CDR2 SVGAGI. DNA for the CDR3: TGTGCCAGCAGACCCGACACGAGCAATCAGCCCCAGCATTTT. Its translation is CASRPDTSNQPQHF.

CDR3 DNA sequence: TGCGCCAGCAGCGGGGGACAGAGTAACACTGAAGCTTTCTTT. Protein sequence: CASSGGQSNTEAFF. The chain links TRBV5-1 to TRBJ1-1; 7 nucleotides match TRBD1. This CDR3 has 14 residues. Trimming removed 4 bases from V and 2 bases from J; junction bases left unmatched: 5. Germline CDR1 is SGHRS and CDR2 is YFSETQ.

The chain is built from TRBV9 and TRBJ2-5, with a weak D call TRBD1 (6 bases). This CDR3 has 14 amino acids. Germline CDR1 reads SGDLS; CDR2 reads YYNGEE. Deletions cut 4 bases from V and 5 bases from J, with 15 bases between. The CDR3 DNA reads as TGTGCCAGCAGCACCGAACAGGGAGCGGAGACCCAGTACTTC. Protein sequence: CASSTEQGAETQYF.